These 27 T cell receptor beta chains originate from one sample sequenced in a study of blood T cell repertoires in COVID-19 (dated by TCRdb to the early 2020s). The protocol used for the library was the immunoSEQ multiplex PCR assay. Imported from immuneACCESS, the table was reduced by TCRdb to in-frame sequences with V and J called. These copies leave out some clones; in studies compared against another copy, an unresolved V gene accounts for under half, and the cause of the remainder is not known. The sample data list 55,000 to 70,000 clones, and 88% of these were observed just once. About 9.5% of the sample is held by the ten biggest clonotypes. Sequencing used PBMCs or T cells enriched from blood (not recorded which). These receptors all stem from a woman in her thirties or forties who had recovered from COVID-19.

V is TRBV29-1 and J is TRBJ2-4; TRBD2 matches 8 bases. V lost 6 bases, J lost 4 bases, and 14 bases stayed unmatched. The CDR3 is 16 amino acids. Germline loops: CDR1 SQVTM, CDR2 ANQGSEA. In DNA form, the CDR3 reads TGCAGCGTGGGTGCATATGCGGGGGGCGAAAAAAACATTCAGTACTTC. This codes for CSVGAYAGGEKNIQYF.

This sequence joins TRBV5-1 and TRBJ1-1, with 7 nucleotides matching TRBD1. This CDR3 spans 13 amino acids. The germline CDR1 and CDR2 sequences are SGHRS and YFSETQ. The V and J ends lost 5 bases and 6 bases, in that order; junction bases with no gene match: 7. The CDR3 loop is CASRDYRGAEAFF. The CDR3, as DNA: TGCGCCAGCAGAGATTACAGGGGTGCTGAAGCTTTCTTT.

The rearrangement links TRBV13 to TRBJ1-6, with 11 bases identical to TRBD1. V lost 7 bases and J lost 1; bases outside the gene matches: 6. From germline, CDR1 is PRHDT and CDR2 FYEKMQ (reference sequence). There are 17 residues in the CDR3. The CDR3 protein is CASTDRGRESYNSPLHF. The CDR3 DNA follows: TGTGCCAGCACGGACAGGGGGCGCGAATCCTATAATTCACCCCTCCACTTT. Looking up the rest from reference TRBV13 and TRBJ1-6 gives the full variable domain: AAGVIQSPRHLIKEKRETATLKCYPIPRHDTVYWYQQGPGQDPQFLISFYEKMQSDKGSIPDRFSAQQFSDYHSELNMSSLELGDSALYFCASTDRGRESYNSPLHFGNGTRLTVT.

CDR3 sequence reads: CASSLGRTTDTQYF. In DNA, the CDR3 is TGCGCCAGCAGCTTGGGACGGACTACAGATACGCAGTATTTT. This chain connects TRBV5-1 to TRBJ2-3; D is possibly TRBD2 (5 bases). The CDR3 is 14 amino acids. Germline CDR1 SGHRS, CDR2 YFSETQ. Trimming removed 0 bases at V and 3 bases at J, with 8 bases between.

The CDR3 sequence is CASSLSGGSGTEAFF. The CDR3 bases are TGTGCCAGCAGTTTATCAGGGGGCTCGGGCACTGAAGCTTTCTTT. The V gene is TRBV27, the J gene TRBJ1-1; 7 nucleotides align to TRBD1. Germline trimming cut 0 bases from V and 4 bases from J; bases unmatched to any gene: 5. The CDR3 extends over 15 amino acids. Germline CDR1 is MNHEY and CDR2 is SMNVEV (reference sequence).

Only a few counts were recorded for this clone. This CDR3 reads CASSPGQGVAPLHF. The CDR3 DNA reads TGTGCCAGTTCCCCGGGACAGGGGGTTGCACCCCTCCACTTT. V gene TRBV6-5 combines with J gene TRBJ1-6; 11 nucleotides line up with TRBD1. Germline V lookup: CDR1 MNHEY, CDR2 SVGAGI. The V segment lost 9 bases and the J segment 11 bases; nucleotides outside the gene matches: 9. The CDR3 covers 14 residues.

The rearrangement joins TRBV12-3 or TRBV12-4 to TRBJ1-5, with D unresolved. V lost 2 bases and J 7 bases, leaving 6 bases between the germline ends. This CDR3 contains 12 residues. As DNA, the CDR3 is TGTGCCAGCAGTTTAACATACCAGCCCCAGCATTTT. This encodes CASSLTYQPQHF.

This clone was seen only a few times. J is TRBJ2-7 and V is TRBV5-1; 8 bases map to TRBD1. The CDR3 consists of 15 residues. V gave up 0 bases and J gave up 4 bases; unmatched junction bases: 6. Per germline, CDR1 SGHRS and CDR2 YFSETQ. The CDR3: CASSLDFGQGYEQYF. The CDR3 region has the DNA TGCGCCAGCAGCTTGGATTTCGGACAGGGTTACGAGCAGTACTTC.

V usage is TRBV5-4 and J usage is TRBJ1-2; D possibly corresponds to TRBD1 (6 bases). The CDR3 has 15 amino acids. CDR1 and CDR2 from the germline V gene are SGHNT and YYREEE (reference sequence). V lost 6 bases to trimming and J lost 2 bases, with 17 bases between them. The CDR3 loop reads CASKTGPGINYGYTF. CDR3 DNA: TGTGCCAGCAAGACAGGCCCAGGAATAAACTATGGCTACACCTTC. The variable domain in full, completed from reference TRBV5-4 and TRBJ1-2, reads ETGVTQSPTHLIKTRGQQVTLRCSSQSGHNTVSWYQQALGQGPQFIFQYYREEENGRGNFPPRFSGLQFPNYSSELNVNALELDDSALYLCASKTGPGINYGYTFGSGTRLTVV.

The J gene is TRBJ1-1, the V gene TRBV21-1; TRBD1 was called by the table and not checked on the DNA. TRBV21-1 is a pseudogene segment. The CDR3 covers 14 residues. The CDR3 DNA reads as TGTGCCAGCAGCATCCGGGACAGGGGTCGGGCAGCTTTCTTT. Translating it yields CASSIRDRGRAAFF.

This clone was recorded a few times. Compared with germline, one end of the junction differs, possibly owing to a read error. The chain combines TRBV5-1 with TRBJ2-5; the match to TRBD2 covers 11 bases. Germline CDR1 SGHRS, CDR2 YFSETQ. This CDR3 contains 15 residues. CDR3 bases: TGCGCCAGCAGATTGGGACTAGCGGAACAAGAGACCCAGTACTTC. It is translated as CASRLGLAEQETQYF.

The V and J genes are TRBV27 and TRBJ2-7; a weak D match, TRBD1 (5 bases). The CDR3 totals 15 residues. Looked up from germline, CDR1 is MNHEY and CDR2 is SMNVEV (reference sequence). Deletions cut 2 bases from V and 5 bases from J, with 16 bases between. The DNA of the CDR3 is TGTGCCAGCAGTTTAATAGGTGGCAGGGTAAACGAGCAGTACTTC. Protein sequence: CASSLIGGRVNEQYF.

V usage is TRBV19 and J usage is TRBJ2-2; 7 nucleotides line up with TRBD2. The CDR3 is 15 amino acids. The V gene's germline CDR1 is LNHDA and CDR2 SQIVND (reference sequence). Trimming took 3 bases from V and 2 from J; bases not matched to a gene: 3. CDR3 region: CASSMGGSNTGELFF. CDR3 coding DNA: TGTGCCAGTAGTATGGGGGGGAGTAACACCGGGGAGCTGTTTTTT.

This chain uses TRBV4-2 with TRBJ2-1; D unresolved. Germline CDR1 reads LGHNA; CDR2 reads YNFKEQ. V was cut by 3 bases and J by 8 bases, with 17 bases left in between. The CDR3 is 15 residues long. CDR3 in DNA: TGTGCCAGCAGCCAGAAATTGGGCTCGCCTGATGAGCAGTTCTTC. Its protein is CASSQKLGSPDEQFF.

This sequence joins TRBV19 and TRBJ2-5; D unresolved. This CDR3 region has 12 residues. Trimming cost V 4 bases and J 4 bases, with 7 bases left between them. Germline assignment: CDR1 LNHDA and CDR2 SQIVND (reference sequence). The CDR3 nucleotides read TGTGCCAGTAGTAACGTGAGAGAGACCCAGTACTTC. This encodes CASSNVRETQYF.

The gene calls are TRBV10-1 and TRBJ2-5; 9 bases fit TRBD1. The V gene's germline CDR1 is WNHNN and CDR2 SYGVQD (reference sequence). V trimming: 4 bases; J trimming: 3 bases; junction bases outside the gene matches: 6. The CDR3 spans 15 residues. The CDR3 DNA reads as TGCGCCAGCAGTGCCTCCGGGACAGGGAAAGAGACCCAGTACTTC. This gives the protein CASSASGTGKETQYF.

This chain uses TRBV3-1 (or the pseudogene TRBV3-2) with TRBJ2-3; 8 bases line up with TRBD2. With 3 bases clipped from V and 1 base from J, the junction kept 0 bases outside the gene matches. Germline V CDR1 and CDR2: LGHDT, YNNKEL (reference sequence). The CDR3 is 14 amino acids. The CDR3 spells CASSQRGGTDTQYF. The CDR3 DNA is TGTGCCAGCAGCCAGCGGGGGGGCACAGATACGCAGTATTTT.

The chain uses TRBV10-2 and TRBJ2-1; 8 bases agree with TRBD1. This CDR3 region has 13 residues. After removal of 7 bases from V and 6 bases from J, the junction contained 5 bases not matched to a gene. CDR1 WSHSY and CDR2 SAAADI come from the germline V gene. In DNA form, the CDR3 reads TGCGCCAGCACAGGGGGCGGTTTCAATGAGCAGTTCTTC. Translation: CASTGGGFNEQFF.

The V call is TRBV12-3 or TRBV12-4, the J call TRBJ1-2; D not resolved. The CDR3 loop spans 13 amino acids. Trimming removed 2 bases from V and 4 bases from J, with 8 bases in between. CDR3 bases: TGTGCCAGCAGTTTAACCTCGAGCTATGGCTACACCTTC. Translated, it gives CASSLTSSYGYTF.

DNA for the CDR3: TGTGCCAGCAGTGCATACGGGGAGTCACCCCTCCACTTT. Translated, it gives CASSAYGESPLHF. V gene TRBV12-3 or TRBV12-4 combines with J gene TRBJ1-6; no definite D call. Trimming left V 5 bases short and J 10 bases short, with 12 bases between. This CDR3 contains 13 residues.

This rearrangement joins TRBV6-5 to TRBJ1-1; D is unresolved. V gave up 6 bases and J gave up 7 bases, with 9 bases separating them. Germline V lookup: CDR1 MNHEY, CDR2 SVGAGI. The CDR3 length is 11 residues. CDR3 nucleotides: TGTGCCAGCAGCCTTTCCTATGAAGCTTTCTTT. It specifies CASSLSYEAFF.

This chain uses TRBV11-3 with TRBJ2-4; possible D gene TRBD1, 5 bases. Germline loops: CDR1 SGHNT, CDR2 YENEEA. V lost 5 bases and J lost 3, with 20 bases in between. The length of the CDR3 is 17 residues. CDR3 in amino acids: CASSPDRAGMDKNIQYF. Here the CDR3 DNA reads TGTGCCAGCAGCCCAGACCGGGCAGGGATGGACAAAAACATTCAGTACTTC.

The gene calls are TRBV6-4 and TRBJ2-5, with 8 bases fitting TRBD1. V was pared by 3 bases and J by 7 bases, with 7 bases of the junction left unmatched. The CDR3 runs 14 residues. Germline assignment: CDR1 MRHNA and CDR2 SNTAGT. In nucleotides, the CDR3 is TGTGCCAGCAGTGAGTGGCAGGGGGCCGGGACCCAGTACTTC. Amino acids: CASSEWQGAGTQYF.

V usage is TRBV25-1 and J usage is TRBJ2-7; 7 nucleotides match TRBD1. Germline V gene data show CDR1 as MGHDK and CDR2 as SYGVNS. J gave up 0 bases and V 7 bases, and 3 bases lay outside the gene matches. The CDR3 length is 13 residues. CDR3 DNA sequence: TGTGCCAGCATGGGGACAGTCTCCTACGAGCAGTACTTC. Encoded protein: CASMGTVSYEQYF.

The J gene is TRBJ1-1, the V gene TRBV7-9, with TRBD1 matching over 9 bases. CDR1 and CDR2 (germline): SEHNR, FQNEAQ (reference sequence). V trimming: 5 bases; J trimming: 6 bases; junction bases outside the gene matches: 16. CDR3 length: 17 amino acids. The CDR3 protein is CASSRQVPGTGSSEAFF. CDR3 coding DNA: TGTGCCAGCAGCCGCCAGGTTCCCGGGACAGGGTCTTCTGAAGCTTTCTTT.

This chain joins TRBV5-6 and TRBJ2-5; 7 positions agree with TRBD1. CDR3 length equals 18 residues. The V and J ends lost 2 bases and 1 base, in that order; junction bases with no gene match: 14. Germline-derived CDR1 and CDR2 are SGHDT and YYEEEE. The CDR3 DNA follows: TGTGCCAGCAGCTTTGGCCGAGGGGACAGCGATCTCCAAGAGACCCAGTACTTC. This gives the protein CASSFGRGDSDLQETQYF.

The rearrangement links TRBV9 to TRBJ1-1; no firm D call. The CDR3 loop spans 12 amino acids. Trimming left V 0 bases short and J 8 bases short, with 8 bases between. Germline CDR1 and CDR2: SGDLS and YYNGEE. CDR3 sequence (DNA): TGTGCCAGCAGCGTAGTTGGCGGGGAAGCTTTCTTT. This sequence encodes CASSVVGGEAFF.